The 30 T cell receptor beta chains reported below all come from one sample, sequenced in a study of blood T cell repertoires in COVID-19. The repertoire was sequenced with immunoSEQ multiplex PCR; TCRdb's copy has only in-frame clones and lacks some. The table lists 180,000 or so clones, 87% of them singletons. Sequencing used peripheral blood. The receptors shown here come from a woman aged 45-59 years with acute or convalescent COVID-19.

The chain joins TRBV23-1 to TRBJ1-4; 9 nucleotides agree with TRBD1. TRBV23-1 is an ORF; its function is uncertain. Trimming took 6 bases from V and 6 from J; bases not matched to a gene: 5. This CDR3 has 14 amino acids. CDR3 in DNA: TGCGCCAGCAGGGGGGACAGGGCAGATGAAAAACTGTTTTTT. Residues: CASRGDRADEKLFF.

This clone was observed once. The J gene is TRBJ1-5, the V gene TRBV19; TRBD1 matches at 7 bases. This CDR3 is built from 14 residues. From germline, CDR1 is LNHDA and CDR2 SQIVND (reference sequence). V dropped 1 base and J dropped 6; count of bases not matched to a gene: 3. In DNA, the CDR3 is TGTGCCAGTAGTATAGCAGGGGGATCTCAGCCCCAGCATTTT. Protein sequence: CASSIAGGSQPQHF.

The V and J genes are TRBV14 and TRBJ2-1; D is unresolved. Germline V gene data show CDR1 as SGHDN and CDR2 as FVKESK. The germline V and J ends were trimmed by 1 base and 0 bases, with 13 bases remaining between them. There are 17 residues in the CDR3. The CDR3 DNA reads as TGTGCCAGCAGCCAAGTAAAAGTTTCGAGCTCCTACAATGAGCAGTTCTTC. It encodes CASSQVKVSSSYNEQFF.

This clone was observed a single time. V gene TRBV9 combines with J gene TRBJ1-2; no definite D call. V lost 0 bases and J 11 bases, leaving 8 bases between the germline ends. Germline V gene lookup returns CDR1 SGDLS and CDR2 YYNGEE. CDR3 length: 11 residues. CDR3 bases: TGTGCCAGCAGCGTAGAATATCGTTACACCTTC. Its protein is CASSVEYRYTF. Looking up the rest from reference TRBV9 and TRBJ1-2 gives the full variable domain: DSGVTQTPKHLITATGQRVTLRCSPRSGDLSVYWYQQSLDQGLQFLIQYYNGEERAKGNILERFSAQQFPDLHSELNLSSLELGDSALYFCASSVEYRYTFGSGTRLTVV.

The rearrangement joins TRBV30 to TRBJ2-4; maybe TRBD1 (6 bases). V was cut by 6 bases and J by 4 bases, with 13 bases left in between. CDR1 and CDR2 (germline): GTSNPN, SVGIG (reference sequence). The CDR3 has 13 residues. CDR3 DNA sequence: TGTGCCTGTTTGGGGGCAGCGAAAAACATTCAGTACTTC. It translates to CACLGAAKNIQYF.

The chain has TRBV11-2 and TRBJ1-2, with D unclear. The CDR3 is 13 residues long. V dropped 1 base and J dropped 7 bases, with 10 bases sitting between them. Germline V gene sequence: CDR1 SGHAT, CDR2 FQNNGV. The CDR3: CASSLAAGSGYTF. Written as DNA, the CDR3 is TGTGCCAGCAGCTTAGCCGCGGGGAGTGGCTACACCTTC. The entire variable domain, with the rest obtained from reference TRBV11-2 and TRBJ1-2, is as follows: EAGVAQSPRYKIIEKRQSVAFWCNPISGHATLYWYQQILGQGPKLLIQFQNNGVVDDSQLPKDRFSAERLKGVDSTLKIQPAKLEDSAVYLCASSLAAGSGYTFGSGTRLTVV.

J is TRBJ1-2 and V is TRBV28, with D hard to call. Germline V gives CDR1 MDHEN, CDR2 SYDVKM. This CDR3 is built from 14 residues. With 1 base removed from V and 4 bases from J, the gap between germline ends came to 10 bases. In DNA, the CDR3 is TGTGCCAGCAGTTTATTGGGCAGGTCCTATGGCTACACCTTC. Its protein is CASSLLGRSYGYTF.

The chain is built from TRBV2 and TRBJ1-4; 7 bases match TRBD1. The V segment lost 7 bases and the J segment 0 bases; nucleotides outside the gene matches: 8. This CDR3 comprises 16 residues. Germline V gene data show CDR1 as SNHLY and CDR2 as FYNNEI. The CDR3 here is CASKVGQAATNEKLFF. CDR3 in DNA: TGTGCCAGCAAAGTAGGACAGGCTGCAACTAATGAAAAACTGTTTTTT.

This chain connects TRBV19 to TRBJ1-1, with D maybe TRBD1 (6 bases). V lost 2 bases to trimming and J lost 5 bases, with 15 bases between them. This CDR3 spans 15 amino acids. CDR1 is LNHDA, CDR2 SQIVND, per germline (reference sequence). CDR3 loop: CASSITGGVGTEAFF. CDR3 nucleotides: TGTGCCAGTAGTATAACGGGGGGCGTTGGAACTGAAGCTTTCTTT.

V usage is TRBV7-9 and J usage is TRBJ1-1; D perhaps matches TRBD1 (5 bases). The CDR3 runs to 15 residues. V was shortened by 3 bases and J by 1 base, with 12 bases between the two germline ends. Germline V CDR1 and CDR2: SEHNR, FQNEAQ (reference sequence). The CDR3: CASSFGGHENTEAFF. CDR3 in DNA: TGTGCCAGCAGCTTCGGTGGACACGAGAACACTGAAGCTTTCTTT.

Details on this clone: The sample has other DNA sequences that encode this CDR3 too. V and J are TRBV9 and TRBJ2-7, with a weak D call TRBD1 (7 bases). V lost 2 bases to trimming and J lost 2 bases, with 11 bases between them. CDR3 length: 14 amino acids. From germline, CDR1 is SGDLS and CDR2 YYNGEE. This CDR3 reads CASSVGGGTYEQYF. CDR3 DNA: TGTGCCAGCAGCGTTGGAGGGGGCACCTACGAGCAGTACTTC.

V usage is TRBV2 and J usage is TRBJ1-1; 8 bases are a match to TRBD1. Looked up from germline, CDR1 is SNHLY and CDR2 is FYNNEI. Trimming at V came to 2 bases and at J to 2 bases, leaving 4 bases not matched to a gene. The CDR3 covers 15 residues. Here the CDR3 DNA reads TGTGCCAGCAGTGAACAGGGGGCGGATAACACTGAAGCTTTCTTT. Residues: CASSEQGADNTEAFF.

This chain links TRBV10-3 with TRBJ1-1; 7 positions match TRBD1. The CDR3 loop spans 13 amino acids. Looked up from germline, CDR1 is ENHRY and CDR2 is SYGVKD. V shed 6 bases and J 7 bases; nucleotides not matched to a gene: 8. The DNA for the CDR3 is TGTGCCATCAGCGCGGGACAGAAGTTTGAAGCTTTCTTT. The encoded protein is CAISAGQKFEAFF.

This rearrangement joins TRBV5-8 to TRBJ2-1; tentatively, D is TRBD2 (5 bases). The CDR3 runs 12 residues. Germline CDR1 and CDR2: SGHTS and YDEGEE. Trimming pared 4 bases from V and 11 bases from J, leaving 13 bases between. CDR3 amino acids: CASSNWIAKQFF. The CDR3, as DNA: TGTGCCAGCAGCAACTGGATAGCGAAGCAGTTCTTC.

This clone showed up just once. The chain joins TRBV4-3 to TRBJ1-2; TRBD1 matches at 7 bases. Per germline, CDR1 LGHNA and CDR2 YSLEER. After removal of 0 bases from V and 4 bases from J, the junction contained 8 bases not matched to a gene. This CDR3 has 16 residues. In DNA, the CDR3 is TGCGCCAGCAGCCAAGATCGTGGACAGGCCCCCTATGGCTACACCTTC. Translated, it gives CASSQDRGQAPYGYTF.

V is TRBV6-5 and J is TRBJ1-1, with D uncertain. Deletions cut 7 bases from V and 5 bases from J, with 17 bases between. The CDR3 consists of 14 residues. Germline V gene sequence: CDR1 MNHEY, CDR2 SVGAGI. Here the CDR3 DNA reads TGTGCCAGCAAACCGCCAGGCGGGCGGACTGAAGCTTTCTTT. Its protein is CASKPPGGRTEAFF.

The chain carries TRBV3-1 (or the pseudogene TRBV3-2) and TRBJ1-3, with D possibly matching TRBD1 (6 bases). The CDR3 spans 15 residues. Germline V gene data show CDR1 as LGHDT and CDR2 as YNNKEL (reference sequence). Trimming left V 4 bases short and J 3 bases short, with 13 bases between. The DNA of the CDR3 is TGTGCCAGCAGCCTAATAACAGGGCGTGGAAACACCATATATTTT. This gives the protein CASSLITGRGNTIYF.

The V and J genes are TRBV19 and TRBJ1-5, with no clear D. Germline CDR1 and CDR2: LNHDA and SQIVND (reference sequence). The CDR3 is 13 residues long. The V and J ends lost 6 bases and 6 bases respectively, with 12 bases between them. Here the CDR3 reads CASRRDRVQPQHF. CDR3 DNA sequence: TGTGCCAGTAGACGGGATAGGGTTCAGCCCCAGCATTTT.

J is TRBJ2-2 and V is TRBV11-3; D is ambiguous. The CDR3 is 12 residues long. Trimming shortened V by 5 bases and J by 2 bases, and 3 bases separated the two germline ends. In germline, CDR1 is SGHNT, CDR2 YENEEA. The CDR3 loop is CASSLNTGELFF. Written as DNA, the CDR3 is TGTGCCAGCAGCCTAAACACCGGGGAGCTGTTTTTT. The full variable domain, completed using reference TRBV11-3 and TRBJ2-2, is EAGVVQSPRYKIIEKKQPVAFWCNPISGHNTLYWYLQNLGQGPELLIRYENEEAVDDSQLPKDRFSAERLKGVDSTLKIQPAELGDSAVYLCASSLNTGELFFGEGSRLTVL.

The J gene is TRBJ2-7, the V gene TRBV7-6; possible D gene TRBD1, 5 bases. Germline CDR1 is SGHVS and CDR2 is FNYEAQ. The CDR3 is 15 amino acids. The V gene lost 1 base and the J gene lost 3 bases, with 13 bases spanning the gap. The CDR3 sequence: CASSLGAGWDYEQYF. The CDR3 DNA sequence: TGTGCCAGCAGCTTAGGGGCAGGGTGGGACTACGAGCAGTACTTC.

The gene calls are TRBV7-9 and TRBJ1-5, with D perhaps matching TRBD1 (5 bases). CDR1 is SEHNR and CDR2 is FQNEAQ in the germline V gene (reference sequence). Trimming left V 3 bases short and J 1 base short, with 13 bases between. This CDR3 has 16 amino acids. The CDR3 spells CASSFGQGGSNQPQHF. As DNA, the CDR3 is TGTGCCAGCAGCTTCGGACAAGGTGGGAGCAATCAGCCCCAGCATTTT. The whole variable domain, remainder taken from reference TRBV7-9 and TRBJ1-5, is DTGVSQNPRHKITKRGQNVTFRCDPISEHNRLYWYRQTLGQGPEFLTYFQNEAQLEKSRLLSDRFSAERPKGSFSTLEIQRTEQGDSAMYLCASSFGQGGSNQPQHFGDGTRLSIL.

This chain links TRBV7-6 with TRBJ2-1, with TRBD1 identical over 10 bases. Per the germline V gene, CDR1 is SGHVS and CDR2 is FNYEAQ. The J segment lost 5 bases and the V segment lost 2 bases, leaving 6 bases of the junction unmatched. The CDR3 length is 16 residues. The CDR3 DNA follows: TGTGCCAGCAGCTTAACCGGGACAGGGGAAAACAATGAGCAGTTCTTC. Its protein is CASSLTGTGENNEQFF.

The genes are TRBV28 and TRBJ1-4; possibly TRBD1 for D (5 bases). The germline V and J ends were trimmed by 2 bases and 9 bases, with 16 bases remaining between them. The CDR3 is 15 amino acids. Germline lookup yields CDR1 MDHEN and CDR2 SYDVKM. CDR3 in DNA: TGTGCCAGCAGTTTAGGGGCAGGCTTGCTAAAAAAACTGTTTTTT. Residues: CASSLGAGLLKKLFF. Based on the CDR3 plus reference TRBV28 and TRBJ1-4, the full variable domain is DVKVTQSSRYLVKRTGEKVFLECVQDMDHENMFWYRQDPGLGLRLIYFSYDVKMKEKGDIPEGYSVSREKKERFSLILESASTNQTSMYLCASSLGAGLLKKLFFGSGTQLSVL.

The chain carries TRBV12-5 and TRBJ1-3; 8 bases line up with TRBD1. After removal of 7 bases from V and 2 bases from J, the junction contained 1 base not matched to a gene. Germline CDR1 LGHNT, CDR2 FRNRAP. CDR3 length: 13 residues. The DNA of the CDR3 is TGTGCTAGTGTCAGGGGGCCTGGAAACACCATATATTTT. Translating it yields CASVRGPGNTIYF.

The gene calls are TRBV5-1 and TRBJ2-1; 7 bases fit TRBD2. The V gene's germline CDR1 is SGHRS and CDR2 YFSETQ. The CDR3 runs 16 residues. The V gene end was trimmed by 4 bases and the J gene end by 0 bases; junction bases not matched to a gene: 7. The CDR3, as DNA: TGCGCCAGCAGCCTAACACTAGCGCTCTCCTACAATGAGCAGTTCTTC. It is translated as CASSLTLALSYNEQFF.

Written as DNA, the CDR3 is TGTGCCAGCAGCCAAGCCCAGGGGGAGCAGAATGAAAAACTGTTTTTT. Residues: CASSQAQGEQNEKLFF. The chain recombines TRBV4-2 with TRBJ1-4; 7 bases align to TRBD1. The CDR3 runs to 16 residues. Losses at the gene ends were 1 base for V and 5 bases for J; bases not matched to a gene: 7. Germline CDR1 reads LGHNA; CDR2 reads YNFKEQ.

The chain combines TRBV5-1 with TRBJ2-5, with D possibly TRBD1 on 6 matching bases. This CDR3 comprises 13 residues. Germline CDR1 is SGHRS and CDR2 is YFSETQ. The V and J ends lost 6 bases and 5 bases respectively, with 14 bases between them. CDR3 nucleotide sequence: TGCGCCAGCACTGAAACAGGGTCCGAGACCCAGTACTTC. Its protein product is CASTETGSETQYF.

The chain employs TRBV5-1 and TRBJ1-4; D unclear. CDR3 size: 13 residues. The V end was cut by 4 bases, the J end by 1 base, with 5 bases between. Looked up from germline, CDR1 is SGHRS and CDR2 is YFSETQ. The CDR3 coding sequence is TGCGCCAGCAGCGTACAAACTAATGAAAAACTGTTTTTT. Its translation is CASSVQTNEKLFF.

The CDR3: CASRESWRNGNTIYF. The CDR3 DNA reads TGTGCCAGCCGCGAAAGCTGGCGGAATGGAAACACCATATATTTT. The chain employs TRBV27 and TRBJ1-3, with unresolved D. The V gene's germline CDR1 is MNHEY and CDR2 SMNVEV (reference sequence). The CDR3 runs 15 residues. V gave up 8 bases and J gave up 3 bases, with 17 bases separating them.

The chain has TRBV7-9 and TRBJ1-1; D is uncertain. The CDR3 extends over 12 amino acids. Between the trimmed V and J ends, which lost 1 base and 6 bases, there was a span of 6 bases. Germline lookup yields CDR1 SEHNR and CDR2 FQNEAQ (reference sequence). The CDR3 sequence: CASSLEPPEAFF. Here the CDR3 DNA reads TGTGCCAGCAGCTTAGAGCCGCCTGAAGCTTTCTTT.